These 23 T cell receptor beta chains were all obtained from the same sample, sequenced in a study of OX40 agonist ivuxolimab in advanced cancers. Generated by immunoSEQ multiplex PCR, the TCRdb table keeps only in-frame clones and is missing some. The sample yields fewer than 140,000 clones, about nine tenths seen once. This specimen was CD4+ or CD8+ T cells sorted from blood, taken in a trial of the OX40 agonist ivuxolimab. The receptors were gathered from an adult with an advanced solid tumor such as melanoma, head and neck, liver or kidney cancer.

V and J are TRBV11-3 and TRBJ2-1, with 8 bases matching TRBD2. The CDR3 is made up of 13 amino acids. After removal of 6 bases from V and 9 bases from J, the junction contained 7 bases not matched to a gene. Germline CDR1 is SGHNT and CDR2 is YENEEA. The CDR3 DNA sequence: TGTGCCAGCAGGTTACGGGGGGGCGCTGAGCAGTTCTTC. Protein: CASRLRGGAEQFF. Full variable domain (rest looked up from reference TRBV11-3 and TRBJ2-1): EAGVVQSPRYKIIEKKQPVAFWCNPISGHNTLYWYLQNLGQGPELLIRYENEEAVDDSQLPKDRFSAERLKGVDSTLKIQPAELGDSAVYLCASRLRGGAEQFFGPGTRLTVL.

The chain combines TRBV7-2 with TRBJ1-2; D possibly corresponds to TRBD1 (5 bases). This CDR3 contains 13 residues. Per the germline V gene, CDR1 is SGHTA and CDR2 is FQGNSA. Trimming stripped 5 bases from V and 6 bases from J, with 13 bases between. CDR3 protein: CASSLRESDGYTF. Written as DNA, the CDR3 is TGTGCCAGCAGCCTCAGGGAGAGCGATGGCTACACCTTC.

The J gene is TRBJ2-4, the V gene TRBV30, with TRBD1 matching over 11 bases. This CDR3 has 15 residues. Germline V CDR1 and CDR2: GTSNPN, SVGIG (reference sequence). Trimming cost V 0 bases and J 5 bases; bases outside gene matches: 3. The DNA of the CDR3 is TGTGCCTGGAGTGTAGGACAGGGGGCTCAAAACATTCAGTACTTC. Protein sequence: CAWSVGQGAQNIQYF.

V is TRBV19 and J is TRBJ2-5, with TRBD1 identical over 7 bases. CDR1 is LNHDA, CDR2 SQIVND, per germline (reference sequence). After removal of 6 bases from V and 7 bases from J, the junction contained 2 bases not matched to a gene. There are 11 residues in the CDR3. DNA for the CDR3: TGTGCCAGTAGAGGGGGCTTGACCCAGTACTTC. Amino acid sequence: CASRGGLTQYF.

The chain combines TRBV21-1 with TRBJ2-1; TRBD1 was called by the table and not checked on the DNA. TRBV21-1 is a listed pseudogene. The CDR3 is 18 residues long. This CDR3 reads CASSPKEGQGGFGNEQFF. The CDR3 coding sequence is TGTGCCAGCAGCCCAAAAGAGGGACAGGGGGGTTTCGGGAATGAGCAGTTCTTC.

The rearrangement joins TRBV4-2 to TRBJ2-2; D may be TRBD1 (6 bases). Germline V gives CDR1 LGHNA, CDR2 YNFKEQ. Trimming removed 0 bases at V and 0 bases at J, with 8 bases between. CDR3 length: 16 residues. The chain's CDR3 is CASSQETGSNTGELFF. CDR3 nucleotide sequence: TGTGCCAGCAGCCAAGAAACAGGGTCGAACACCGGGGAGCTGTTTTTT.

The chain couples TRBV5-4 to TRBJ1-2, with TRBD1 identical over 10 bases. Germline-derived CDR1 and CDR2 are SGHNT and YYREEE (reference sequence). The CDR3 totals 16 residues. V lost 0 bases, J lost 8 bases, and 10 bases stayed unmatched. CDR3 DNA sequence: TGTGCCAGCAGCTTGGGCGGGGACAGGGGCCTGGCGGGCTACACCTTC. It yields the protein CASSLGGDRGLAGYTF.

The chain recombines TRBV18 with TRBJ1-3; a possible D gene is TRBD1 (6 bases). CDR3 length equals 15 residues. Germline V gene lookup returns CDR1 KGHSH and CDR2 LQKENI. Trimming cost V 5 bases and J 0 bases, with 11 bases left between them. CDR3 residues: CASSSQGSSGNTIYF. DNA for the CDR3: TGTGCCAGCTCATCTCAGGGGAGCTCTGGAAACACCATATATTTT.

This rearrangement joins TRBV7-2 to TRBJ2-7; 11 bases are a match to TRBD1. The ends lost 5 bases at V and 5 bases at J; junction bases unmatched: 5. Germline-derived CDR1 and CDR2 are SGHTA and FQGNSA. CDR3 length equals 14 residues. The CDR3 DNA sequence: TGTGCCAGCAGCCCTGGACAGGGGGCCGACGAGCAGTACTTC. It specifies CASSPGQGADEQYF.

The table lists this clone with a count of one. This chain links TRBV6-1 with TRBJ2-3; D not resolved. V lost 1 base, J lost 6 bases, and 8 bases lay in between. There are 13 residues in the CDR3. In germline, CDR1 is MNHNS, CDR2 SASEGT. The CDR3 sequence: CASSEVGRDTQYF. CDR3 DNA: TGTGCCAGCAGTGAAGTAGGGCGGGATACGCAGTATTTT.

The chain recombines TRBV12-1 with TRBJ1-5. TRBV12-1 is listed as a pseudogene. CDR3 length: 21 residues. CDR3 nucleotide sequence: TGTGCCAGCAGCTTTGAGGGGCGGGGTATCCCGGGTCCCCTCCCCAATCAGCCCCAGCATTTT. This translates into CASSFEGRGIPGPLPNQPQHF.

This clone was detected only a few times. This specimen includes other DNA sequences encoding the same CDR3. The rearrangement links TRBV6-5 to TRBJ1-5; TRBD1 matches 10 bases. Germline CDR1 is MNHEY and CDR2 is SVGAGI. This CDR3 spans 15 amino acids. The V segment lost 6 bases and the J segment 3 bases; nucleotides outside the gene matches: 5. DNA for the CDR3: TGTGCCAGCAGCGACAGGGGGCATATCAATCAGCCCCAGCATTTT. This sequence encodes CASSDRGHINQPQHF.

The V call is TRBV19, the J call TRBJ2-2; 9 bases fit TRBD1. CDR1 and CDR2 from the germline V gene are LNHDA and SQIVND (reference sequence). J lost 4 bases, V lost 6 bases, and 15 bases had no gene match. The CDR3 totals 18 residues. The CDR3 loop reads CASSPISGTGSVTGELFF. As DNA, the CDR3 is TGTGCCAGTAGCCCCATATCAGGGACAGGGTCGGTCACCGGGGAGCTGTTTTTT.

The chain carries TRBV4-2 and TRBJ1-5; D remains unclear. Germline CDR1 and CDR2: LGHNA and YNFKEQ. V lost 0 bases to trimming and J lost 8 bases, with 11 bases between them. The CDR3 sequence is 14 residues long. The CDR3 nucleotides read TGTGCCAGCAGCCAAGATAAGGGCCTGAAGCCCCAGCATTTT. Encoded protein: CASSQDKGLKPQHF.

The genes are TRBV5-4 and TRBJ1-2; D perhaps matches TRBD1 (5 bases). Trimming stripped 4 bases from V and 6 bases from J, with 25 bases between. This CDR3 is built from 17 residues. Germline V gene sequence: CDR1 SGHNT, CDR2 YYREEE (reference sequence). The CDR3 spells CASSRSGFGQGLNGYTF. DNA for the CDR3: TGTGCCAGCAGCCGCTCGGGTTTTGGGCAGGGATTAAATGGCTACACCTTC. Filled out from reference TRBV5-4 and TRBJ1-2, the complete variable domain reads ETGVTQSPTHLIKTRGQQVTLRCSSQSGHNTVSWYQQALGQGPQFIFQYYREEENGRGNFPPRFSGLQFPNYSSELNVNALELDDSALYLCASSRSGFGQGLNGYTFGSGTRLTVV.

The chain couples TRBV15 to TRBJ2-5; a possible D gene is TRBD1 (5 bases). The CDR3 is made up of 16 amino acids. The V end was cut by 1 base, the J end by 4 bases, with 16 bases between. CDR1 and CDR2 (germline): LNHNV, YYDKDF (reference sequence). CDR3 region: CATSRGQAGIGETQYF. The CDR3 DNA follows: TGTGCCACCAGCAGAGGTCAAGCAGGGATTGGAGAGACCCAGTACTTC.

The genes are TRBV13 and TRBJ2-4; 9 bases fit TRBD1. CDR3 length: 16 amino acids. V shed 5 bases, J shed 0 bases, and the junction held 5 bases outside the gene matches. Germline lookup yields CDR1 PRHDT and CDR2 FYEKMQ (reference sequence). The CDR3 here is CASSGDRGVAKNIQYF. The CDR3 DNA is TGTGCCAGCAGCGGCGACAGGGGGGTAGCCAAAAACATTCAGTACTTC.

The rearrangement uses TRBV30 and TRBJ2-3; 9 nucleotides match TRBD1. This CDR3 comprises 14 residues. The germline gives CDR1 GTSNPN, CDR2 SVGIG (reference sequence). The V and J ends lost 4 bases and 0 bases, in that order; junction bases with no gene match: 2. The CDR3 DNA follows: TGTGCCTGGAACAGGGGGCTGAGCACAGATACGCAGTATTTT. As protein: CAWNRGLSTDTQYF.

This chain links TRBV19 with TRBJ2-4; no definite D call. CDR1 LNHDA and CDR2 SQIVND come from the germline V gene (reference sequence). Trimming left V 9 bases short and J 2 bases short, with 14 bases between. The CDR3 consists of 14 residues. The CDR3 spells CASVSSGPKNIQYF. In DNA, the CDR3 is TGTGCCAGCGTAAGCAGTGGTCCCAAAAACATTCAGTACTTC. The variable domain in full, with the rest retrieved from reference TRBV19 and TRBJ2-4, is DGGITQSPKYLFRKEGQNVTLSCEQNLNHDAMYWYRQDPGQGLRLIYYSQIVNDFQKGDIAEGYSVSREKKESFPLTVTSAQKNPTAFYLCASVSSGPKNIQYFGAGTRLSVL.

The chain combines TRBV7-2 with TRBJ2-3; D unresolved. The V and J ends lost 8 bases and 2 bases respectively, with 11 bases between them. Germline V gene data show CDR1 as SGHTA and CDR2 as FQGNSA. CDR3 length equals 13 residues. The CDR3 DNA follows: TGTGCCAGCCTCCCCCCGTCCACAGATACGCAGTATTTT. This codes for CASLPPSTDTQYF.

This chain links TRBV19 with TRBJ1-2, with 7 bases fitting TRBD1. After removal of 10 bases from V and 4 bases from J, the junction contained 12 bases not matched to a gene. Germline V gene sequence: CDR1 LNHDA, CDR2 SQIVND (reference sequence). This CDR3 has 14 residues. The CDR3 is CATRTGDGSYGYTF. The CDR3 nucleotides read TGTGCCACTAGGACAGGCGACGGCTCCTATGGCTACACCTTC.

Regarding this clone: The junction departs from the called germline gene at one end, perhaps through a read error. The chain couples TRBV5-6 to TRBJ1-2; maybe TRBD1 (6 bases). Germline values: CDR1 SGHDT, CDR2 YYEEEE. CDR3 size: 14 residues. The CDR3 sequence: CASSLAVGGPAYFF. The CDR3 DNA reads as TGTGCCAGCAGCTTGGCCGTGGGGGGGCCGGCCTATTTCTTC.

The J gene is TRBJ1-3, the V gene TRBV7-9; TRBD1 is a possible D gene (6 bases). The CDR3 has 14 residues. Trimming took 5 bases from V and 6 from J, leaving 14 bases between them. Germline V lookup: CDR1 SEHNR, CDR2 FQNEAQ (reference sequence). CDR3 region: CASSAQGSLNTIYF. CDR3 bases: TGTGCCAGCAGCGCCCAGGGGTCTTTAAACACCATATATTTT.